The 26 T cell receptor beta chains listed next were all sequenced from one sample in a study of vaccination effects on CD4 cells after COVID-19. For these receptors, no antigen is known. The data were produced by immunoSEQ multiplex PCR, yet TCRdb's version contains in-frame clones alone and is incomplete. The table lists under 65,000 clones, 80% of them singletons. Using viral peptide pools, the ViraFEST assay grew out antigen-specific CD4+ T cells prior to sequencing. CD4+ T cells were isolated after around ten days of culture. The input for sequencing was CD4+ T cells from PBMCs cultured with HCoV-229E spike peptides, taken before COVID-19 vaccination. The receptor source for this set is a human donor who received a COVID-19 vaccine.

V and J are TRBV5-5 and TRBJ2-5; 12 bases line up with TRBD2. Germline values: CDR1 SGHKS, CDR2 YYEKEE (reference sequence). Trimming cost V 1 base and J 5 bases; bases outside gene matches: 9. There are 17 residues in the CDR3. The CDR3: CASSLLPSGGAFETQYF. The CDR3 bases are TGTGCCAGCAGCTTGCTGCCTAGCGGGGGGGCCTTCGAGACCCAGTACTTC.

This clone has just one count. The CDR3 DNA reads TGTGCCAGCAGCGCAGAGGGCTCTGGAAACACCATATATTTT. It is translated as CASSAEGSGNTIYF. This chain joins TRBV9 and TRBJ1-3; no reliable D call. This CDR3 region has 14 residues. V was pared by 3 bases and J by 0 bases, with 7 bases between. Germline V lookup: CDR1 SGDLS, CDR2 YYNGEE.

The chain carries TRBV27 and TRBJ1-2; unclear D gene. Germline V gene data show CDR1 as MNHEY and CDR2 as SMNVEV (reference sequence). V was shortened by 4 bases and J by 8 bases, with 20 bases between the two germline ends. This CDR3 contains 15 residues. CDR3 coding DNA: TGTGCCAGCAGTTACCGTAGACATGGAGGGTGGGGCTACACCTTC. This codes for CASSYRRHGGWGYTF.

The rearrangement joins TRBV2 to TRBJ2-4, with TRBD2 identical over 12 bases. Germline loops: CDR1 SNHLY, CDR2 FYNNEI. The junction had 5 bases not matched to a gene; V was cut back by 2 bases and J by 0 bases. This CDR3 comprises 18 residues. The chain's CDR3 is CASSELAGGFVAKNIQYF. The CDR3 DNA is TGTGCCAGCAGTGAACTAGCGGGGGGGTTCGTAGCCAAAAACATTCAGTACTTC.

The chain uses TRBV19 and TRBJ2-1, with D uncertain. From germline, CDR1 is LNHDA and CDR2 SQIVND (reference sequence). V gave up 5 bases and J gave up 6 bases, with 20 bases separating them. The CDR3 has 16 residues. The DNA of the CDR3 is TGTGCCAGTAGTGTAGCCCGGGCACAAGGGCGCAATGAGCAGTTCTTC. Its translation is CASSVARAQGRNEQFF. Combining the CDR3 with reference TRBV19 and TRBJ2-1 gives the whole variable domain DGGITQSPKYLFRKEGQNVTLSCEQNLNHDAMYWYRQDPGQGLRLIYYSQIVNDFQKGDIAEGYSVSREKKESFPLTVTSAQKNPTAFYLCASSVARAQGRNEQFFGPGTRLTVL.

This chain connects TRBV19 to TRBJ1-4; 9 bases line up with TRBD1. Germline V gene sequence: CDR1 LNHDA, CDR2 SQIVND (reference sequence). The CDR3 length is 15 residues. After removal of 3 bases from V and 1 base from J, the junction contained 0 bases not matched to a gene. In DNA, the CDR3 is TGTGCCAGTAGTATGGGACAGGGAACTAATGAAAAACTGTTTTTT. The encoded protein is CASSMGQGTNEKLFF.

The chain recombines TRBV27 with TRBJ1-2, with D uncertain. This CDR3 comprises 12 residues. Germline values: CDR1 MNHEY, CDR2 SMNVEV (reference sequence). V was pared by 2 bases and J by 6 bases, with 7 bases between. In DNA, the CDR3 is TGTGCCAGCAGTTTAGAGATAGATGGCTACACCTTC. Translated, it gives CASSLEIDGYTF.

V usage is TRBV18 and J usage is TRBJ2-1, with 10 bases identical to TRBD2. This CDR3 is 16 amino acids long. J lost 7 bases, V lost 3 bases, and 9 bases had no gene match. CDR1 and CDR2 (germline): KGHSH, LQKENI. The CDR3 loop reads CASSPPRLAGANEQFF. For the CDR3, the DNA is TGTGCCAGCTCACCGCCGCGGCTAGCGGGGGCTAATGAGCAGTTCTTC. The full variable domain, its missing parts supplied by reference TRBV18 and TRBJ2-1, is NAGVMQNPRHLVRRRGQEARLRCSPMKGHSHVYWYRQLPEEGLKFMVYLQKENIIDESGMPKERFSAEFPKEGPSILRIQQVVRGDSAAYFCASSPPRLAGANEQFFGPGTRLTVL.

The sample holds a few counts of this clone. This sequence joins TRBV2 and TRBJ2-2; D may match TRBD1 or TRBD2 (5 bases each). Germline CDR1 and CDR2: SNHLY and FYNNEI. The CDR3 is made up of 12 amino acids. V dropped 10 bases and J dropped 1 base, with 7 bases sitting between them. CDR3 nucleotide sequence: TGTGCCACGAGGGGGAACACCGGGGAGCTGTTTTTT. It is translated as CATRGNTGELFF.

The rearrangement uses TRBV19 and TRBJ1-3; a weak D match, TRBD1 (6 bases). The CDR3 loop spans 15 amino acids. Per germline, CDR1 LNHDA and CDR2 SQIVND (reference sequence). The germline V and J ends were trimmed by 4 bases and 0 bases, with 10 bases remaining between them. The CDR3 reads CASSTLTGSGNTIYF. The CDR3 bases are TGTGCCAGTAGTACGCTGACAGGCTCTGGAAACACCATATATTTT.

V gene TRBV27 combines with J gene TRBJ1-5, with TRBD1 matching over 7 bases. Trimming took 6 bases from V and 0 from J; bases not matched to a gene: 5. Germline V lookup: CDR1 MNHEY, CDR2 SMNVEV (reference sequence). CDR3 length: 15 amino acids. The CDR3 coding sequence is TGTGCCAGCAGACAAGGGACAGTTAGCAATCAGCCCCAGCATTTT. Translated: CASRQGTVSNQPQHF.

The rearrangement uses TRBV5-1 and TRBJ1-1; D call uncertain. CDR3 length equals 14 residues. V lost 3 bases and J 7 bases, leaving 16 bases between the germline ends. Germline values: CDR1 SGHRS, CDR2 YFSETQ. The CDR3 nucleotides are TGCGCCAGCAGCTGGACGGGCGATATCGGTGAAGCTTTCTTT. Encoded protein: CASSWTGDIGEAFF.

The chain joins TRBV6-6 to TRBJ1-2, with D possibly matching TRBD1 (6 bases). The V end was cut by 7 bases, the J end by 2 bases, with 11 bases between. The CDR3 has 13 residues. The germline CDR1 and CDR2 sequences are MNHNY and SVGAGI (reference sequence). CDR3 sequence (DNA): TGTGCCAGCATTCCAGGACAGAACTATGGCTACACCTTC. It yields the protein CASIPGQNYGYTF.

This chain connects TRBV4-1 to TRBJ2-1, with TRBD1 as a possible D gene (6 bases). Germline values: CDR1 MGHRA, CDR2 YSYEKL. The CDR3 is made up of 15 amino acids. Trimming stripped 0 bases from V and 10 bases from J, with 16 bases between. The CDR3 sequence is CASSQDSARGREQFF. The CDR3 bases are TGCGCCAGCAGCCAAGATTCGGCCAGGGGACGAGAGCAGTTCTTC.

The rearrangement joins TRBV3-1 (or the pseudogene TRBV3-2) to TRBJ1-2, with 12 positions matching TRBD1. The CDR3 runs to 14 residues. Germline V gene lookup returns CDR1 LGHDT and CDR2 YNNKEL (reference sequence). Trimming cost V 4 bases and J 8 bases; bases outside gene matches: 5. CDR3 in DNA: TGTGCCAGCAGCCTGGGACAGGGGGCGCGGGGCTACACCTTC. Its protein product is CASSLGQGARGYTF.

The chain joins TRBV3-1 (or the pseudogene TRBV3-2) to TRBJ2-5; perhaps D is TRBD1 or TRBD2 (7 bases each). The V gene lost 3 bases and the J gene lost 6 bases, with 17 bases spanning the gap. Germline loops: CDR1 LGHDT, CDR2 YNNKEL (reference sequence). CDR3 length: 15 amino acids. CDR3 in amino acids: CASSQRREGAKTQYF. The CDR3 nucleotides are TGTGCCAGCAGCCAGAGGAGGGAGGGGGCAAAGACCCAGTACTTC.

The rearrangement joins TRBV27 to TRBJ1-5, with D uncertain. Germline V gene data show CDR1 as MNHEY and CDR2 as SMNVEV (reference sequence). This CDR3 is built from 13 residues. Trimming left V 6 bases short and J 2 bases short, with 8 bases between. CDR3 in amino acids: CASRAFGNQPQHF. CDR3 DNA sequence: TGTGCCAGCAGGGCATTCGGCAATCAGCCCCAGCATTTT.

The gene calls are TRBV6-4 and TRBJ1-1; maybe TRBD1 (6 bases). The germline V and J ends were trimmed by 10 bases and 6 bases, with 12 bases remaining between them. The germline CDR1 and CDR2 sequences are MRHNA and SNTAGT. The CDR3 contains 11 residues. The CDR3 loop reads CATPGDPEAFF. In DNA form, the CDR3 reads TGTGCCACCCCAGGGGATCCTGAAGCTTTCTTT.

The chain is built from TRBV19 and TRBJ1-1; TRBD1 matches at 9 bases. There are 18 residues in the CDR3. CDR1 is LNHDA and CDR2 is SQIVND in the germline V gene (reference sequence). V was clipped by 5 bases and J by 1 base; unmatched bases: 14. CDR3 loop: CASSSPWTGVIGNTEAFF. The DNA of the CDR3 is TGTGCCAGTAGTTCTCCCTGGACAGGGGTGATTGGGAACACTGAAGCTTTCTTT. Full variable domain (rest looked up from reference TRBV19 and TRBJ1-1): DGGITQSPKYLFRKEGQNVTLSCEQNLNHDAMYWYRQDPGQGLRLIYYSQIVNDFQKGDIAEGYSVSREKKESFPLTVTSAQKNPTAFYLCASSSPWTGVIGNTEAFFGQGTRLTVV.

The V gene is TRBV7-8, the J gene TRBJ2-7; a weak D match, TRBD1 (6 bases). CDR3 size: 13 residues. V shed 6 bases and J shed 3 bases, with 12 bases lying between them. Germline-derived CDR1 and CDR2 are SGHVS and FQNEAQ. This CDR3 reads CASSRGHDYEQYV. CDR3 in DNA: TGTGCCAGCAGTAGGGGACACGACTACGAGCAGTACGTC.

The CDR3 loop is CASLRGETQYF. The CDR3 DNA follows: TGTGCCAGCCTCAGGGGGGAGACCCAGTACTTC. This chain links TRBV2 with TRBJ2-5; 7 bases line up with TRBD1. The V and J ends lost 8 bases and 5 bases, in that order; junction bases with no gene match: 2. Germline loops: CDR1 SNHLY, CDR2 FYNNEI. This CDR3 has 11 amino acids.

The rearrangement links TRBV30 to TRBJ2-2; the match to TRBD1 covers 7 bases. V gave up 1 base and J gave up 4 bases; unmatched junction bases: 9. Germline lookup yields CDR1 GTSNPN and CDR2 SVGIG (reference sequence). The CDR3 totals 16 residues. The DNA of the CDR3 is TGTGCCTGGAGTGCAGATCGGACAGGTTTCACCGGGGAGCTGTTTTTT. It codes for CAWSADRTGFTGELFF. Filled out from reference TRBV30 and TRBJ2-2, the complete variable domain reads SQTIHQWPATLVQPVGSPLSLECTVEGTSNPNLYWYRQAAGRGLQLLFYSVGIGQISSEVPQNLSASRPQDRQFILSSKKLLLSDSGFYLCAWSADRTGFTGELFFGEGSRLTVL.

V and J are TRBV9 and TRBJ1-2; unclear D gene. This CDR3 region has 11 residues. The germline V and J ends were trimmed by 3 bases and 4 bases, with 4 bases remaining between them. Per germline, CDR1 SGDLS and CDR2 YYNGEE. The CDR3: CASSASYGYTF. CDR3 nucleotides: TGTGCCAGCAGCGCGAGCTATGGCTACACCTTC.

This clone was seen only once. This chain uses TRBV6-1 with TRBJ1-4; D not resolved. Trimming pared 2 bases from V and 5 bases from J, leaving 9 bases between. Per germline, CDR1 MNHNS and CDR2 SASEGT. CDR3 length: 14 residues. The CDR3 region is CASSELIRNEKLFF. The CDR3 region has the DNA TGTGCCAGCAGTGAACTTATCAGGAATGAAAAACTGTTTTTT.

The chain has TRBV7-3 and TRBJ2-1, with a tentative D call TRBD2 (6 bases). Between the trimmed V and J ends, which lost 5 bases and 5 bases, there was a span of 10 bases. The CDR3 extends over 13 amino acids. The V gene's germline CDR1 is SGHTA and CDR2 FQGTGA. The CDR3 spells CASSLTGDNEQFF. CDR3 in DNA: TGTGCCAGCAGCCTGACGGGGGACAATGAGCAGTTCTTC.

The gene calls are TRBV6-6 and TRBJ2-7; D is unclear. With 6 bases removed from V and 0 bases from J, the gap between germline ends came to 9 bases. The germline gives CDR1 MNHNY, CDR2 SVGAGI (reference sequence). There are 13 residues in the CDR3. CDR3 sequence (DNA): TGTGCCAGCAGGTTAGCTAGCTCCTACGAGCAGTACGTC. This translates into CASRLASSYEQYV.